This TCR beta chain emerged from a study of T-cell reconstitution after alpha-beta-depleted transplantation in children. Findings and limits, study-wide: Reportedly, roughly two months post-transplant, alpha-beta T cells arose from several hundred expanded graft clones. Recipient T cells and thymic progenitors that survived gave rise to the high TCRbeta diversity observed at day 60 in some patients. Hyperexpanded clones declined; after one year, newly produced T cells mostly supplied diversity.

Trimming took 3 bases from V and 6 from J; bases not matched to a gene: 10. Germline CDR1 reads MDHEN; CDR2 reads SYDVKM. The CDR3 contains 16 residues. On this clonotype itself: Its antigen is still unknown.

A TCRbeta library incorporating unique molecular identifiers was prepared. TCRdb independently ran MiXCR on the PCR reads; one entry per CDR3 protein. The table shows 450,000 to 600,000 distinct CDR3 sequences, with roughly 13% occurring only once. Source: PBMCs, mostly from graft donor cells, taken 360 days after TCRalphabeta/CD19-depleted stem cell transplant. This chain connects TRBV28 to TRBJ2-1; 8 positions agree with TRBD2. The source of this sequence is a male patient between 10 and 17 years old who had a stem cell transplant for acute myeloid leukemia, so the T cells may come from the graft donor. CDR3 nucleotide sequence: TGTGCCAGCAGTTTGGGCGGCGGGAGGACGTTCAATGAGCAGTTCTTC. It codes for CASSLGGGRTFNEQFF.